The entry that follows covers one T cell receptor (beta chain) sequence. Clones were read by immunoSEQ multiplex PCR, and TCRdb kept only the in-frame ones, dropping some. Found here are about 16,000 clones, approximately 88% of them singletons; the top ten hold roughly 9%. The record originates from a study of blood T cell repertoires in COVID-19. V trimming: 4 bases; J trimming: 3 bases; junction bases outside the gene matches: 2. CDR1 and CDR2 (germline): SNHLY, FYNNEI. The CDR3 is 13 residues long. The V gene is TRBV2, the J gene TRBJ2-5, with 7 bases identical to TRBD2. The sequence was obtained from a human donor in a cohort sampled during active COVID-19. The sample was peripheral blood. The CDR3 bases are TGTGCCAGCAGTGTGGGGACTAAAGAGACCCAGTACTTC. Amino acid sequence: CASSVGTKETQYF.